The 19 T cell receptor beta chains listed next were all sequenced from one sample in a study of technical replicates of blood from several donors (dated by TCRdb to the late 2010s). Libraries were constructed by the immunoSEQ multiplex PCR assay. TCRdb's version of the immuneACCESS table is confined to in-frame rearrangements and falls short of the full clone set. An unresolved V gene accounts for under half of the shortfall where checked; the remainder is of unknown origin. Here the sample has under 20,000 clones; around nine tenths occur a single time. 11% of the sample belongs to the ten largest clones. Sequenced: PBMCs. Receptors were obtained from a human donor in good health.

This clone has a single count. V is TRBV19 and J is TRBJ2-2, with 8 bases that match TRBD2. The germline CDR1 and CDR2 sequences are LNHDA and SQIVND (reference sequence). This CDR3 has 17 residues. Unmatched junction bases numbered 7, after V lost 3 bases and J lost 1 base. The CDR3 loop is CASSMSPAGVNTGELFF. In nucleotides, the CDR3 is TGTGCCAGTAGTATGTCCCCAGCGGGGGTGAACACCGGGGAGCTGTTTTTT.

The V and J genes are TRBV13 and TRBJ2-7; 8 bases are a match to TRBD2. Unmatched junction bases numbered 13, after V lost 11 bases and J lost 7 bases. This CDR3 is built from 13 residues. Germline V gene sequence: CDR1 PRHDT, CDR2 FYEKMQ (reference sequence). CDR3: CACRGAGESEQYF. The CDR3 coding sequence is TGTGCCTGTCGGGGAGCGGGAGAGAGTGAGCAGTACTTC.

This chain links TRBV7-9 with TRBJ2-7; 12 nucleotides match TRBD1. CDR3 length: 15 residues. Germline-derived CDR1 and CDR2 are SEHNR and FQNEAQ (reference sequence). V trimming: 4 bases; J trimming: 5 bases; junction bases outside the gene matches: 6. The DNA of the CDR3 is TGTGCCAGCAGCTCACCCGGGACAGGGGGCCACGAGCAGTACTTC. Its protein product is CASSSPGTGGHEQYF.

This CDR3 is CAWSGAENEKLFF. The CDR3 DNA is TGTGCCTGGAGTGGGGCAGAGAATGAAAAACTGTTTTTT. This chain connects TRBV30 to TRBJ1-4; D remains ambiguous. This CDR3 region has 13 residues. V was trimmed by 1 base and J by 5 bases, leaving 8 bases between them. The V gene's germline CDR1 is GTSNPN and CDR2 SVGIG (reference sequence).

This chain connects TRBV18 to TRBJ1-4, with a weak D call TRBD1 (6 bases). The CDR3 sequence is 14 residues long. Trimming took off 0 bases at V and 8 bases at J, with 10 bases between the two ends. Germline V gene sequence: CDR1 KGHSH, CDR2 LQKENI. CDR3 sequence (DNA): TGTGCCAGCTCACCACCGGACAGCCGGGAAAAACTGTTTTTT. It yields the protein CASSPPDSREKLFF.

The rearrangement joins TRBV7-8 to TRBJ2-7; D gene uncertain. The germline CDR1 and CDR2 sequences are SGHVS and FQNEAQ. This CDR3 region has 12 residues. The ends were cut back, 5 bases at V and 2 bases at J, with 7 bases in the middle. This CDR3 reads CASSQSAYEQYF. The CDR3 DNA reads TGTGCCAGCAGCCAATCGGCCTACGAGCAGTACTTC.

J is TRBJ2-1 and V is TRBV23-1; 7 positions agree with TRBD2. TRBV23-1 counts as an open reading frame of uncertain function. CDR3 length: 16 amino acids. V was clipped by 0 bases and J by 0 bases; unmatched bases: 2. As DNA, the CDR3 is TGCGCCAGCAGTCAATCCCGGGACTACTCCTACAATGAGCAGTTCTTC. Translated: CASSQSRDYSYNEQFF.

The CDR3 DNA reads as TGCAGCGTCCAGCCTTCGGGGAACACTGAAGCTTTCTTT. Translating it yields CSVQPSGNTEAFF. This rearrangement joins TRBV29-1 to TRBJ1-1, with D unresolved. CDR3 length: 13 residues. V lost 6 bases and J lost 1, with 12 bases in between. Germline CDR1 is SQVTM and CDR2 is ANQGSEA. Drawing the rest from reference TRBV29-1 and TRBJ1-1, the complete variable domain is SAVISQKPSRDICQRGTSLTIQCQVDSQVTMMFWYRQQPGQSLTLIATANQGSEATYESGFVIDKFPISRPNLTFSTLTVSNMSPEDSSIYLCSVQPSGNTEAFFGQGTRLTVV.

As regards this clone: The sample carries other DNA sequences with the same CDR3. The chain is built from TRBV6-5 and TRBJ2-3, with D tentatively TRBD2 (6 bases). Per the germline V gene, CDR1 is MNHEY and CDR2 is SVGAGI. The CDR3 spans 15 residues. Trimming shortened V by 2 bases and J by 0 bases, and 9 bases separated the two germline ends. CDR3 protein: CASSYRSGSTDTQYF. The CDR3 bases are TGTGCCAGCAGTTACCGTAGCGGTAGCACAGATACGCAGTATTTT.

V is TRBV6-1 and J is TRBJ1-1; 9 positions agree with TRBD1. The CDR3 is 14 residues long. The trim removed 7 bases at V and 4 bases at J, leaving 7 bases unmatched. The germline V gene has CDR1 MNHNS and CDR2 SASEGT. CDR3 coding DNA: TGTGCCAGCACGATGGACAGGGGCGGCACTGAAGCTTTCTTT. Its translation is CASTMDRGGTEAFF.

The sample holds a few counts of this clone. The chain couples TRBV30 to TRBJ1-2; tentatively, D is TRBD1 (5 bases). This CDR3 contains 14 residues. The V gene's germline CDR1 is GTSNPN and CDR2 SVGIG (reference sequence). Trimming removed 2 bases from V and 4 bases from J, with 14 bases in between. The CDR3 here is CAWSLGLTGYGYTF. As DNA, the CDR3 is TGTGCCTGGAGTTTGGGACTTACCGGCTATGGCTACACCTTC.

This rearrangement joins TRBV9 to TRBJ2-1, with D unclear. V lost 3 bases and J lost 4, with 11 bases in between. The CDR3 covers 14 residues. Germline values: CDR1 SGDLS, CDR2 YYNGEE. The DNA for the CDR3 is TGTGCCAGCAGCGCAGAGAAGACTTACAATGAGCAGTTCTTC. The encoded protein is CASSAEKTYNEQFF.

In its sample, this clone was seen a few times. The chain uses TRBV29-1 and TRBJ1-1; TRBD1 matches at 8 bases. The trim removed 6 bases at V and 0 bases at J, leaving 3 bases unmatched. This CDR3 spans 13 amino acids. The germline gives CDR1 SQVTM, CDR2 ANQGSEA. CDR3 sequence reads: CSVQGALNTEAFF. CDR3 sequence (DNA): TGCAGCGTCCAGGGGGCCCTGAACACTGAAGCTTTCTTT. Full variable domain (missing parts from reference TRBV29-1 and TRBJ1-1): SAVISQKPSRDICQRGTSLTIQCQVDSQVTMMFWYRQQPGQSLTLIATANQGSEATYESGFVIDKFPISRPNLTFSTLTVSNMSPEDSSIYLCSVQGALNTEAFFGQGTRLTVV.

The chain joins TRBV28 to TRBJ1-2, with D perhaps matching TRBD1 (5 bases). The CDR3 loop spans 15 amino acids. CDR1 and CDR2 (germline): MDHEN, SYDVKM. Trimming removed 7 bases from V and 2 bases from J, with 17 bases in between. The DNA for the CDR3 is TGTGCCAGCACCCAGGGAACAGACGGAAACTATGGCTACACCTTC. Translating gives CASTQGTDGNYGYTF.

This clone was found once. The chain recombines TRBV5-5 with TRBJ2-1; D not resolved. Germline V gene lookup returns CDR1 SGHKS and CDR2 YYEKEE (reference sequence). This CDR3 has 15 residues. Trimming cost V 2 bases and J 7 bases, with 16 bases left between them. The CDR3 region has the DNA TGTGCCAGCAGCTTAGACTCCGACTGGATGAATGAGCAGTTCTTC. Amino acids: CASSLDSDWMNEQFF. The full variable domain, its missing parts supplied by reference TRBV5-5 and TRBJ2-1, is DAGVTQSPTHLIKTRGQQVTLRCSPISGHKSVSWYQQVLGQGPQFIFQYYEKEERGRGNFPDRFSARQFPNYSSELNVNALLLGDSALYLCASSLDSDWMNEQFFGPGTRLTVL.

The chain couples TRBV30 to TRBJ1-3; 11 nucleotides align to TRBD1. The germline V gene encodes CDR1 GTSNPN and CDR2 SVGIG (reference sequence). The CDR3 length is 14 residues. The ends lost 4 bases at V and 2 bases at J; junction bases unmatched: 1. Here the CDR3 DNA reads TGTGCCTGGAAGGGACAGGGGGCTGGAAACACCATATATTTT. It translates to CAWKGQGAGNTIYF. Together with reference TRBV30 and TRBJ1-3, the CDR3 gives the full variable domain: SQTIHQWPATLVQPVGSPLSLECTVEGTSNPNLYWYRQAAGRGLQLLFYSVGIGQISSEVPQNLSASRPQDRQFILSSKKLLLSDSGFYLCAWKGQGAGNTIYFGEGSWLTVV.

The genes are TRBV6-1 and TRBJ2-7; D might be TRBD2 (6 bases). The CDR3 has 16 amino acids. Trimming left V 0 bases short and J 0 bases short, with 12 bases between. CDR1 and CDR2 from the germline V gene are MNHNS and SASEGT. Here the CDR3 DNA reads TGTGCCAGCAGTGAAGCGGAGGGCCGCAGCTCCTACGAGCAGTACTTC. Amino acids: CASSEAEGRSSYEQYF.

This clone was found a few times. This chain joins TRBV30 and TRBJ1-2; D gene unclear. Germline V gene sequence: CDR1 GTSNPN, CDR2 SVGIG (reference sequence). The V gene lost 2 bases and the J gene lost 5 bases, with 12 bases spanning the gap. CDR3 length: 13 residues. In nucleotides, the CDR3 is TGTGCCTGGAGTAGAGGAGACCTATATGGCTACACCTTC. Its protein product is CAWSRGDLYGYTF. Full variable domain (remainder filled in from reference TRBV30 and TRBJ1-2): SQTIHQWPATLVQPVGSPLSLECTVEGTSNPNLYWYRQAAGRGLQLLFYSVGIGQISSEVPQNLSASRPQDRQFILSSKKLLLSDSGFYLCAWSRGDLYGYTFGSGTRLTVV.

The genes are TRBV29-1 and TRBJ1-4; 7 positions agree with TRBD1. V lost 5 bases to trimming and J lost 4 bases; unmatched junction nucleotides: 4. The length of the CDR3 is 13 residues. Germline assignment: CDR1 SQVTM and CDR2 ANQGSEA. The CDR3 loop reads CSVLGQVNEKLFF. The CDR3 DNA is TGCAGCGTTCTTGGACAGGTTAATGAAAAACTGTTTTTT. Full variable domain (missing parts from reference TRBV29-1 and TRBJ1-4): SAVISQKPSRDICQRGTSLTIQCQVDSQVTMMFWYRQQPGQSLTLIATANQGSEATYESGFVIDKFPISRPNLTFSTLTVSNMSPEDSSIYLCSVLGQVNEKLFFGSGTQLSVL.